Following are 13 T cell receptor beta chains from one sample sequenced in a study of regulatory T cells in long-lasting Graves disease. Stated time point: persistent/refractory GD, antithyroid drugs over 5 years with positive TRAb. PBMC RNA served as the TCR library source. Arm-PCR with iRepertoire HTBI primers amplified the CDR3 regions for these TCR beta libraries. From the multiplex PCR reads, TCRdb called clonotypes with MiXCR, one entry per CDR3 protein. Of roughly 430,000 distinct CDR3 sequences in the sample, 21% are singletons; the top ten hold 14%. The material was peripheral blood mononuclear cells (PBMCs), obtained when the disease was refractory, from a patient treated with antithyroid drugs. The receptors were sampled from a female donor with Graves disease.

The chain links TRBV29-1 to TRBJ1-2; D is unresolved. The ends were cut back, 2 bases at V and 5 bases at J, with 12 bases in the middle. Germline loops: CDR1 SQVTM, CDR2 ANQGSEA. This CDR3 is built from 13 residues. As DNA, the CDR3 is TGCAGCGTTGAAAACCCCCGAGGGTATGGCTACACCTTC. Translated: CSVENPRGYGYTF.

This clonotype was detected a few times. The CDR3 loop is CAIRGPGTGELFF. For the CDR3, the DNA is TGTGCCATCCGCGGACCTGGGACCGGGGAGCTGTTTTTT. The chain combines TRBV10-3 with TRBJ2-2; D unclear. CDR1 is ENHRY and CDR2 is SYGVKD in the germline V gene. V was cut by 8 bases and J by 5 bases, with 12 bases left in between. This CDR3 comprises 13 residues.

J is TRBJ2-5 and V is TRBV7-9; 8 nucleotides line up with TRBD1. V shed 1 base and J 4 bases; nucleotides not matched to a gene: 17. This CDR3 has 19 residues. Germline-derived CDR1 and CDR2 are SEHNR and FQNEAQ (reference sequence). CDR3 nucleotide sequence: TGTGCCAGCAGCTTAGATTCCTGGGGGCCGACAGGGGAGGTAGAGACCCAGTACTTC. This sequence encodes CASSLDSWGPTGEVETQYF.

The sample holds one count of this clonotype. The rearrangement links TRBV7-2 to TRBJ1-6; unclear D gene. The V end was cut by 3 bases, the J end by 12 bases, with 15 bases between. Germline CDR1 SGHTA, CDR2 FQGNSA. The CDR3 totals 14 residues. The CDR3 DNA sequence: TGTGCCAGCAGCTTTGGTGGTCCGGGAGGACCCCTCCACTTT. It translates to CASSFGGPGGPLHF.

In its sample, this clonotype was seen a few times. The chain recombines TRBV7-2 with TRBJ2-7; no reliable D call. With 5 bases removed from V and 5 bases from J, the gap between germline ends came to 10 bases. This CDR3 spans 12 amino acids. Germline V gene sequence: CDR1 SGHTA, CDR2 FQGNSA. For the CDR3, the DNA is TGTGCCAGCAGCCCGACCTTCGACGAGCAGTACTTC. Amino acids: CASSPTFDEQYF.

In regard to this clonotype: A much bigger clone sits one base away, suggesting this may be a read error. The CDR3 loop reads CASSTDGGNTEAFF. The CDR3 region has the DNA TGCGCCAGCAGCACGGACGGAGGAAACACTGAAGCTTTCTTT. The chain carries TRBV5-1 and TRBJ1-1; D is uncertain. Germline V gene sequence: CDR1 SGHRS, CDR2 YFSETQ. The CDR3 runs to 14 residues. With 4 bases removed from V and 2 bases from J, the gap between germline ends came to 12 bases.

A remark on this clonotype: A much bigger clone sits one base away, suggesting this may be a read error. V gene TRBV30 combines with J gene TRBJ1-5; the D gene is possibly TRBD1 (6 bases). The CDR3 extends over 13 amino acids. Trimming removed 7 bases at V and 7 bases at J, with 17 bases between. Per the germline V gene, CDR1 is GTSNPN and CDR2 is SVGIG (reference sequence). CDR3 nucleotides: TGTGCCTACAGGACAGTCGGAGGCCAGCCCCAGCATTTT. Amino acid sequence: CAYRTVGGQPQHF. Full variable domain (rest looked up from reference TRBV30 and TRBJ1-5): SQTIHQWPATLVQPVGSPLSLECTVEGTSNPNLYWYRQAAGRGLQLLFYSVGIGQISSEVPQNLSASRPQDRQFILSSKKLLLSDSGFYLCAYRTVGGQPQHFGDGTRLSIL.

This clonotype has at least ten counts. This chain connects TRBV7-9 to TRBJ2-5; possible D gene TRBD1, 6 bases. V shed 1 base and J shed 7 bases, with 10 bases lying between them. CDR3 size: 13 residues. Germline V gene data show CDR1 as SEHNR and CDR2 as FQNEAQ (reference sequence). The CDR3 loop is CASSLDGRGTQYF. Here the CDR3 DNA reads TGTGCCAGCAGCTTAGACGGCAGGGGGACCCAGTACTTC.

This clonotype was detected only a few times. The J gene is TRBJ1-4, the V gene TRBV28; D might be TRBD1 (5 bases). Per germline, CDR1 MDHEN and CDR2 SYDVKM. Trimming shortened V by 3 bases and J by 8 bases, and 16 bases separated the two germline ends. The CDR3 loop spans 15 amino acids. For the CDR3, the DNA is TGTGCCAGCAGTTTTATGCCAGGGAGTCAAGAAAAACTGTTTTTT. As protein: CASSFMPGSQEKLFF.

The chain links TRBV29-1 to TRBJ2-5, with 13 bases lining up with TRBD2. The CDR3 length is 16 residues. Per the germline V gene, CDR1 is SQVTM and CDR2 is ANQGSEA. V lost 0 bases to trimming and J lost 1 base; unmatched junction nucleotides: 2. The CDR3, as DNA: TGCAGCGTTGAAGACTGGACTAGCGGGAGCCAAGAGACCCAGTACTTC. Translation gives CSVEDWTSGSQETQYF. Using reference TRBV29-1 and TRBJ2-5 for the parts outside the CDR3, the full variable domain is SAVISQKPSRDICQRGTSLTIQCQVDSQVTMMFWYRQQPGQSLTLIATANQGSEATYESGFVIDKFPISRPNLTFSTLTVSNMSPEDSSIYLCSVEDWTSGSQETQYFGPGTRLLVL.

This clonotype was found many times. The V and J genes are TRBV28 and TRBJ2-7, with TRBD2 as a possible D gene (9 bases). There are 14 residues in the CDR3. V lost 6 bases, J lost 3 bases, and 15 bases lay in between. Germline lookup yields CDR1 MDHEN and CDR2 SYDVKM. CDR3 sequence: CASSLAGQDYEQYF. In DNA form, the CDR3 reads TGTGCCAGCAGCCTAGCGGGACAGGACTACGAGCAGTACTTC.

CDR3 DNA: TGTGCCAGCAGCCTTAGCGCGGGGGATACGCAGTATTTT. Its protein product is CASSLSAGDTQYF. The gene calls are TRBV3-1 and TRBJ2-3, with D possibly matching TRBD2 (6 bases). Deletions cut 4 bases from V and 6 bases from J, with 11 bases between. The CDR3 consists of 13 residues. Germline CDR1 reads LGHDT; CDR2 reads YNNKEL (reference sequence).

This clonotype was found a few times. This chain connects TRBV11-2 to TRBJ2-7; no firm D call. The CDR3 runs 13 residues. Germline V gene lookup returns CDR1 SGHAT and CDR2 FQNNGV. V lost 1 base and J lost 6, with 10 bases in between. The CDR3 protein is CASSLGSQLEQYF. In DNA, the CDR3 is TGTGCCAGCAGCTTAGGGTCCCAACTCGAGCAGTACTTC.